Following are 29 T cell receptor beta chains from one sample sequenced in a study of shared clonotypes between healthy human individuals. Sequencing used immunoSEQ multiplex PCR; TCRdb keeps in-frame clones, though not all of them. This repertoire shows about 470,000 clones, 75% to 85% found once; its top ten account for 13%. Sequencing was performed on PBMCs. All receptors derive from a woman in her forties in good health. Some clones in this sample may be carry-over from other donors' samples.

V is TRBV19 and J is TRBJ2-5; the match to TRBD1 covers 7 bases. The J call may be in error: the DNA end matches TRBJ2-7 better. CDR1 is LNHDA and CDR2 is SQIVND in the germline V gene (reference sequence). There are 13 residues in the CDR3. The CDR3 spells CASSRTGEYEQYF. Written as DNA, the CDR3 is TGTGCCAGTAGTCGAACAGGGGAGTACGAGCAGTACTTC.

The chain employs TRBV25-1 and TRBJ2-1, with TRBD2 matching 10 bases. The germline V gene encodes CDR1 MGHDK and CDR2 SYGVNS. Trimming cost V 10 bases and J 10 bases; bases outside gene matches: 19. This CDR3 is 16 amino acids long. The CDR3: CATQTPIAGGLREQFF. As DNA, the CDR3 is TGTGCCACCCAGACCCCCATAGCGGGAGGACTGAGGGAGCAGTTCTTC.

The V and J genes are TRBV7-2 and TRBJ2-1; D ambiguous. Germline assignment: CDR1 SGHTA and CDR2 FQGNSA. The CDR3 runs 15 residues. Between the trimmed V and J ends, which lost 5 bases and 6 bases, there was a span of 17 bases. The CDR3 spells CASSRQRTAFNEQFF. The CDR3 DNA reads as TGTGCCAGCAGCCGGCAAAGGACCGCGTTCAATGAGCAGTTCTTC.

This clone has only a few counts. Other nucleotide sequences from this sample produce the same CDR3. The chain recombines TRBV5-4 with TRBJ1-5; D call uncertain. Germline CDR1 SGHNT, CDR2 YYREEE (reference sequence). The CDR3 is made up of 13 amino acids. The germline V and J ends were trimmed by 0 bases and 4 bases, with 5 bases remaining between them. As DNA, the CDR3 is TGTGCCAGCAGCTTGGACCCGAATCAGCCCCAGCATTTT. Protein: CASSLDPNQPQHF.

The count of this clone is one. The V call is TRBV7-2, the J call TRBJ2-5, with 8 bases that match TRBD1. Germline assignment: CDR1 SGHTA and CDR2 FQGNSA. Trimming removed 5 bases from V and 5 bases from J; junction bases left unmatched: 7. This CDR3 contains 14 residues. The DNA of the CDR3 is TGTGCCAGCAGCACCCGGACAGGGTCGGAGACCCAGTACTTC. It is translated as CASSTRTGSETQYF.

This clone was seen a handful of times. The chain employs TRBV6-5 and TRBJ1-5; the D is unclear. The CDR3 totals 15 residues. V shed 6 bases and J shed 7 bases, with 19 bases lying between them. Germline loops: CDR1 MNHEY, CDR2 SVGAGI. The CDR3 sequence: CASSGLPTNIQPQHF. CDR3 DNA sequence: TGTGCCAGCAGCGGGCTGCCCACAAATATCCAGCCCCAGCATTTT.

The gene calls are TRBV15 and TRBJ2-7, with 11 bases matching TRBD2. After removal of 1 base from V and 5 bases from J, the junction contained 7 bases not matched to a gene. The CDR3 spans 16 residues. Germline CDR1 and CDR2: LNHNV and YYDKDF (reference sequence). Here the CDR3 DNA reads TGTGCCACCAGCAGAGGAACTAGCGGGAGTCCTGACGAGCAGTACTTC. Translated: CATSRGTSGSPDEQYF.

The chain has TRBV18 and TRBJ2-2; D ambiguous. CDR1 and CDR2 (germline): KGHSH, LQKENI. Trimming removed 3 bases from V and 4 bases from J, with 9 bases in between. The CDR3 covers 14 residues. The CDR3 nucleotides are TGTGCCAGCTCACCCCGATCCGTCACCGGGGAGCTGTTTTTT. Translating gives CASSPRSVTGELFF.

The DNA of the CDR3 is TGTGCCAGCAGCCTACAGGGGGCTGGGGAGACCCAGTACTTC. Translated: CASSLQGAGETQYF. J is TRBJ2-5 and V is TRBV7-9; 9 nucleotides line up with TRBD1. V shed 5 bases and J 5 bases; nucleotides not matched to a gene: 6. CDR1 SEHNR and CDR2 FQNEAQ come from the germline V gene (reference sequence). The CDR3 is made up of 14 amino acids.

This chain links TRBV30 with TRBJ2-1, with D perhaps TRBD2 (5 bases). V was clipped by 2 bases and J by 0 bases, with 20 bases between them. Germline V gene sequence: CDR1 GTSNPN, CDR2 SVGIG (reference sequence). CDR3 length: 18 residues. Here the CDR3 DNA reads TGTGCCTGGAGTACACTAGAACCCGGAACCTACTCCTACAATGAGCAGTTCTTC. Amino acids: CAWSTLEPGTYSYNEQFF.

The CDR3 DNA is TGTGCCAGCAGTCCGGGTCGGGGACTTCAGCCCCAGCATTTT. It codes for CASSPGRGLQPQHF. V usage is TRBV6-5 and J usage is TRBJ1-5, with a tentative D call TRBD1 (5 bases). Trimming stripped 5 bases from V and 6 bases from J, with 14 bases between. Germline CDR1 reads MNHEY; CDR2 reads SVGAGI. CDR3 length: 14 amino acids.

This chain joins TRBV30 and TRBJ2-5, with 13 bases that match TRBD2. There are 15 residues in the CDR3. The germline V gene has CDR1 GTSNPN and CDR2 SVGIG (reference sequence). Trimming took 2 bases from V and 2 from J; bases not matched to a gene: 2. The DNA of the CDR3 is TGTGCCTGGAGTCGGGGACTAGCGGGGCAAGAGACCCAGTACTTC. Translation gives CAWSRGLAGQETQYF.

The V and J genes are TRBV5-1 and TRBJ2-1; 7 positions match TRBD2. The germline V gene has CDR1 SGHRS and CDR2 YFSETQ. J lost 9 bases, V lost 4 bases, and 4 bases had no gene match. The CDR3 spans 12 residues. The CDR3 DNA reads as TGCGCCAGCAGCCCGGGGACTACTGAGCAGTTCTTC. Translation gives CASSPGTTEQFF.

The chain recombines TRBV28 with TRBJ2-1, with 7 nucleotides matching TRBD2. Germline-derived CDR1 and CDR2 are MDHEN and SYDVKM. The V and J ends lost 2 bases and 7 bases, in that order; junction bases with no gene match: 17. This CDR3 contains 18 residues. CDR3 in amino acids: CASSLTSSRTSDTNEQFF. The CDR3 DNA sequence: TGTGCCAGCAGTTTAACGTCCTCGCGAACTAGCGATACAAATGAGCAGTTCTTC. Supplemented by reference TRBV28 and TRBJ2-1, the full variable domain reads DVKVTQSSRYLVKRTGEKVFLECVQDMDHENMFWYRQDPGLGLRLIYFSYDVKMKEKGDIPEGYSVSREKKERFSLILESASTNQTSMYLCASSLTSSRTSDTNEQFFGPGTRLTVL.

The sample holds many counts of this clone. This chain uses TRBV27 with TRBJ2-7, with TRBD2 matching over 8 bases. CDR3 size: 16 residues. V lost 3 bases and J lost 0; bases outside the gene matches: 7. Germline V gene data show CDR1 as MNHEY and CDR2 as SMNVEV (reference sequence). The CDR3 loop reads CASSFLASGLSYEQYF. As DNA, the CDR3 is TGTGCCAGCAGTTTTCTGGCTAGCGGGCTCTCCTACGAGCAGTACTTC.

This clone was detected a few times. The chain recombines TRBV2 with TRBJ1-3; D is uncertain. The length of the CDR3 is 16 residues. Trimming pared 4 bases from V and 1 base from J, leaving 14 bases between. Germline V gene data show CDR1 as SNHLY and CDR2 as FYNNEI. The CDR3 reads CASSALREASGNTIYF. The CDR3, as DNA: TGTGCCAGCAGTGCACTCCGAGAGGCGTCTGGAAACACCATATATTTT.

The chain employs TRBV4-1 and TRBJ2-3; the match to TRBD2 covers 16 bases. After removal of 4 bases from V and 0 bases from J, the junction contained 4 bases not matched to a gene. Germline CDR1 MGHRA, CDR2 YSYEKL. The CDR3 covers 18 residues. CDR3 protein: CASSPGLAGGSSTDTQYF. Here the CDR3 DNA reads TGCGCCAGCAGCCCGGGACTAGCGGGAGGGTCTAGCACAGATACGCAGTATTTT.

The V gene is TRBV9, the J gene TRBJ2-3; D unresolved. Germline V gene lookup returns CDR1 SGDLS and CDR2 YYNGEE. The CDR3 consists of 14 residues. V was cut by 3 bases and J by 0 bases, with 8 bases left in between. As DNA, the CDR3 is TGTGCCAGCAGCGGTAGCATTAGCACAGATACGCAGTATTTT. As protein: CASSGSISTDTQYF.

V usage is TRBV7-2 and J usage is TRBJ1-2, with 10 positions matching TRBD1. CDR1 SGHTA and CDR2 FQGNSA come from the germline V gene. The CDR3 is 16 residues long. Trimming took 4 bases from V and 7 from J; bases not matched to a gene: 12. The CDR3 bases are TGTGCCAGCAGCTCCACTTCCGGGACAGGGGTTTTTGGCTACACCTTC. Amino acid sequence: CASSSTSGTGVFGYTF.

This chain links TRBV6-4 with TRBJ1-1; D may be TRBD1 (5 bases). Germline lookup yields CDR1 MRHNA and CDR2 SNTAGT. The CDR3 loop spans 11 amino acids. Deletions cut 10 bases from V and 7 bases from J, with 13 bases between. The CDR3: CANREDSEAFF. The CDR3 DNA is TGTGCCAACCGGGAAGACAGTGAAGCTTTCTTT.

V gene TRBV28 combines with J gene TRBJ2-3, with 8 positions matching TRBD2. Germline CDR1 is MDHEN and CDR2 is SYDVKM. CDR3 length: 16 amino acids. The trim removed 4 bases at V and 5 bases at J, leaving 11 bases unmatched. The CDR3 protein is CASSSRGGFIGDTQYF. CDR3 in DNA: TGTGCCAGCAGTTCCCGCGGGGGGTTTATTGGAGATACGCAGTATTTT.

This clone was detected only once. The CDR3: CASSLTQWADTQYF. The DNA for the CDR3 is TGTGCCAGCAGCTTAACGCAGTGGGCAGATACGCAGTATTTT. V is TRBV7-3 and J is TRBJ2-3; D call uncertain. The germline V and J ends were trimmed by 0 bases and 4 bases, with 8 bases remaining between them. The CDR3 is 14 residues long. Looked up from germline, CDR1 is SGHTA and CDR2 is FQGTGA.

The V and J genes are TRBV5-6 and TRBJ2-3; D not certain. Trimming stripped 0 bases from V and 2 bases from J, with 13 bases between. From germline, CDR1 is SGHDT and CDR2 YYEEEE. The CDR3 runs to 16 residues. The DNA of the CDR3 is TGTGCCAGCAGCTTGGCCGCCAGGACCCACACAGATACGCAGTATTTT. Encoded protein: CASSLAARTHTDTQYF.

The chain joins TRBV30 to TRBJ2-5; D is unresolved. Between the trimmed V and J ends, which lost 3 bases and 2 bases, there was a span of 10 bases. The CDR3 is 13 residues long. CDR1 is GTSNPN and CDR2 is SVGIG in the germline V gene (reference sequence). The CDR3 here is CAWSGGTQETQYF. In DNA form, the CDR3 reads TGTGCCTGGAGCGGCGGAACTCAAGAGACCCAGTACTTC.

The chain recombines TRBV11-2 with TRBJ2-3, with 10 positions matching TRBD2. The CDR3 totals 15 residues. CDR1 and CDR2 from the germline V gene are SGHAT and FQNNGV. Germline trimming cut 5 bases from V and 5 bases from J; bases unmatched to any gene: 7. The chain's CDR3 is CASSHRGLAIDTQYF. CDR3 nucleotides: TGTGCCAGCAGCCACCGGGGACTAGCGATAGATACGCAGTATTTT.

The chain joins TRBV6-1 to TRBJ2-7, with TRBD2 matching over 8 bases. The CDR3 extends over 14 amino acids. The ends lost 10 bases at V and 2 bases at J; junction bases unmatched: 10. CDR1 is MNHNS, CDR2 SASEGT, per germline. Written as DNA, the CDR3 is TGTGCCACCCAAACTAGCGGCCCTCCCTACGAGCAGTACTTC. Translated, it gives CATQTSGPPYEQYF.

V is TRBV2 and J is TRBJ2-5, with 14 bases aligning to TRBD2. Per germline, CDR1 SNHLY and CDR2 FYNNEI. The CDR3 extends over 16 amino acids. V dropped 6 bases and J dropped 4; count of bases not matched to a gene: 7. The CDR3 nucleotides read TGTGCCAGCAGCCCGACTAGCGGGAGGGCCGGAGAGACCCAGTACTTC. Protein: CASSPTSGRAGETQYF.

This clone was seen a single time. The chain uses TRBV27 and TRBJ2-3; D is undetermined. The CDR3 runs 16 residues. The V end lost 0 bases, the J end lost 2 bases, and 12 bases lay between the germline ends. Germline lookup yields CDR1 MNHEY and CDR2 SMNVEV (reference sequence). CDR3 sequence (DNA): TGTGCCAGCAGTTTATCGGGCGTGCCCCTCACAGATACGCAGTATTTT. It specifies CASSLSGVPLTDTQYF.

The rearrangement uses TRBV6-6 and TRBJ1-5, with TRBD1 matching 9 bases. The trim removed 5 bases at V and 4 bases at J, leaving 6 bases unmatched. The germline V gene has CDR1 MNHNY and CDR2 SVGAGI (reference sequence). The CDR3 consists of 15 residues. CDR3 sequence: CASSRDRGRNQPQHF. The CDR3 bases are TGTGCCAGCAGTAGAGACAGGGGGAGGAATCAGCCCCAGCATTTT.